Listed below are T cell receptor beta chains from one sample, sequenced in a study of blood T cells in healthy people across ages. One entry per CDR3 protein results from TCRdb running MiXCR on the 5' RACE reads. Seen here are approximately 690,000 distinct CDR3 sequences, around three fifths observed once, and the top ten hold more than 35%. Sequencing used blood. The receptors here all came from a man between 60 and 70 years old in good health. CDR3s include the opening cysteine and the closing phenylalanine or tryptophan. Each record gives: J gene, clone size, D gene, V gene, CDR3 protein, CDR3 DNA. The D gene is left open where the match is weak. Clone size, where shown, is once, few, many, or a class for clones that have expanded.

j_gene: TRBJ2-1
abundance: few
d_gene: -
v_gene: TRBV5-6
CDR3aa: CASSLEHYNEQFF
CDR3nt: TGTGCCAGCAGCTTGGAACATTACAATGAGCAGTTCTTC

j_gene: TRBJ2-5
abundance: -
d_gene: TRBD2
v_gene: TRBV3-1
CDR3aa: CASRPGLAGGQETQYF
CDR3nt: TGTGCCAGCAGACCGGGGCTAGCGGGGGGTCAAGAGACCCAGTACTTC

j_gene: TRBJ1-4
abundance: -
d_gene: -
v_gene: TRBV6-6
CDR3aa: CTSSYWGGTNEKLFF
CDR3nt: TGTACCAGCAGTTACTGGGGGGGAACTAATGAAAAACTGTTTTTT

j_gene: TRBJ2-1
abundance: -
d_gene: TRBD2
v_gene: TRBV20-1
CDR3aa: CSARAPTSGYNEQFF
CDR3nt: TGCAGTGCTAGAGCCCCGACTAGCGGGTACAATGAGCAGTTCTTC

j_gene: TRBJ1-2
abundance: -
d_gene: -
v_gene: TRBV7-2
CDR3aa: CASSDRFYGYTF
CDR3nt: TGTGCCAGCAGTGACAGGTTTTATGGCTACACCTTC

j_gene: TRBJ1-4
abundance: -
d_gene: TRBD1
v_gene: TRBV4-1
CDR3aa: CASSQPGTGPEKLFF
CDR3nt: TGCGCCAGCAGCCAACCCGGGACAGGGCCTGAAAAACTGTTTTTT

j_gene: TRBJ2-1
abundance: once
d_gene: TRBD1
v_gene: TRBV4-2
CDR3aa: CASSQDRDRGRISEQFF
CDR3nt: TGTGCCAGCAGCCAAGATCGGGACAGGGGGCGCATTAGTGAGCAGTTCTTC

j_gene: TRBJ2-7
abundance: few
d_gene: TRBD2
v_gene: TRBV20-1
CDR3aa: CSARGRTSGVEQYF
CDR3nt: TGCAGTGCTAGGGGACGGACTAGCGGGGTCGAGCAGTACTTC

j_gene: TRBJ2-6
abundance: -
d_gene: -
v_gene: TRBV5-8
CDR3aa: CTSTLSGANVLTF
CDR3nt: TGTACCAGCACCCTGTCTGGGGCCAACGTCCTGACTTTC

j_gene: TRBJ2-5
abundance: -
d_gene: TRBD2
v_gene: TRBV7-9
CDR3aa: CASSPGGAGGKYYNEQYF
CDR3nt: TGTGCCAGCAGCCCCGGAGGGGCGGGGGGCAAATACTACAATGAGCAGTACTTC

j_gene: TRBJ2-4
abundance: few
d_gene: TRBD1
v_gene: TRBV10-3
CDR3aa: CAIRPTGTGNIQYF
CDR3nt: TGTGCCATCAGGCCGACAGGGACGGGAAACATTCAGTACTTC

j_gene: TRBJ1-2
abundance: few
d_gene: TRBD1
v_gene: TRBV5-1
CDR3aa: CASGAGQGNYGYTF
CDR3nt: TGCGCCAGCGGCGCCGGACAGGGGAACTATGGCTACACCTTC

j_gene: TRBJ1-6
abundance: -
d_gene: -
v_gene: TRBV3-1
CDR3aa: CASSLNLEGSPLHF
CDR3nt: TGTGCCAGCAGCCTAAACCTGGAGGGTTCACCCCTCCACTTT

j_gene: TRBJ2-5
abundance: -
d_gene: -
v_gene: TRBV20-1
CDR3aa: CSARRQGGEQYF
CDR3nt: TGCAGTGCTAGGCGCCAGGGGGGTGAGCAGTACTTC

j_gene: TRBJ2-7
abundance: -
d_gene: -
v_gene: TRBV4-2
CDR3aa: CASSQEAGLSCEQYF
CDR3nt: TGTGCCAGCAGCCAAGAGGCAGGCCTATCCTGCGAGCAGTACTTC

j_gene: TRBJ2-1
abundance: -
d_gene: -
v_gene: TRBV7-2
CDR3aa: CASTSYGADYNEQFF
CDR3nt: TGTGCCAGCACCTCTTACGGGGCTGATTACAATGAGCAGTTCTTC

j_gene: TRBJ2-1
abundance: -
d_gene: TRBD2
v_gene: TRBV2
CDR3aa: CASSGLAGPQETQFF
CDR3nt: TGTGCCAGCAGTGGGCTAGCGGGACCCCAAGAGACCCAGTTCTTC

j_gene: TRBJ2-5
abundance: few
d_gene: TRBD2
v_gene: TRBV7-2
CDR3aa: CASSLGGAGRETQYF
CDR3nt: TGTGCCAGCAGCCTCGGAGGAGCGGGGCGAGAGACCCAGTACTTC

j_gene: TRBJ2-5
abundance: many
d_gene: TRBD1
v_gene: TRBV6-5
CDR3aa: CASSRGLQETQYF
CDR3nt: TGTGCCAGCAGCAGGGGGTTACAAGAGACCCAGTACTTC

j_gene: TRBJ2-5
abundance: -
d_gene: TRBD1
v_gene: TRBV12-3/TRBV12-4
CDR3aa: CASSPSADREMQYF
CDR3nt: TGTGCCAGCAGCCCTTCCGCGGACAGGGAAATGCAGTACTTC

j_gene: TRBJ2-3
abundance: -
d_gene: -
v_gene: TRBV7-2
CDR3aa: CASKPPAGVTDTQYF
CDR3nt: TGTGCCAGCAAACCACCTGCAGGGGTGACAGATACGCAGTATTTT

j_gene: TRBJ1-4
abundance: once
d_gene: -
v_gene: TRBV7-9
CDR3aa: CAGSQDAPTNEKLFF
CDR3nt: TGTGCCGGCAGTCAGGACGCTCCAACTAATGAAAAACTGTTTTTT

j_gene: TRBJ1-2
abundance: few
d_gene: TRBD1
v_gene: TRBV20-1
CDR3aa: CSAPPTGDGYTF
CDR3nt: TGCAGTGCTCCCCCGACAGGGGATGGCTACACCTTC

j_gene: TRBJ1-2
abundance: -
d_gene: TRBD1
v_gene: TRBV7-9
CDR3aa: CASSTAGTVLYGYTF
CDR3nt: TGTGCCAGCAGCACAGCCGGGACAGTCCTCTATGGCTACACCTTC

j_gene: TRBJ1-5
abundance: many
d_gene: -
v_gene: TRBV5-1
CDR3aa: CASSEGLGNQPQHF
CDR3nt: TGCGCCAGCAGTGAAGGACTGGGGAATCAGCCCCAGCATTTT

j_gene: TRBJ2-3
abundance: once
d_gene: -
v_gene: TRBV7-9
CDR3aa: CASSLVRGSADTQYF
CDR3nt: TGTGCCAGCAGCTTAGTAAGGGGTAGCGCCGATACGCAGTATTTT

j_gene: TRBJ1-5
abundance: -
d_gene: TRBD1
v_gene: TRBV3-1
CDR3aa: CASSNGQALNQPQHF
CDR3nt: TGTGCCAGTAGCAACGGACAGGCGCTCAATCAGCCCCAGCATTTT

j_gene: TRBJ1-3
abundance: -
d_gene: -
v_gene: TRBV7-8
CDR3aa: CASSLGLSGNTIYF
CDR3nt: TGTGCCAGCAGCTTAGGGTTAAGTGGAAACACCATATATTTT

j_gene: TRBJ1-1
abundance: -
d_gene: TRBD1
v_gene: TRBV20-1
CDR3aa: CSAPPGQGDTEAFF
CDR3nt: TGCAGTGCACCTCCGGGACAGGGGGACACTGAAGCTTTCTTT

j_gene: TRBJ2-1
abundance: -
d_gene: -
v_gene: TRBV28
CDR3aa: CASRSQGIGGEQFF
CDR3nt: TGTGCCAGCAGGTCACAGGGTATTGGGGGTGAGCAGTTCTTC

j_gene: TRBJ2-1
abundance: -
d_gene: TRBD2
v_gene: TRBV20-1
CDR3aa: CSARPLAGGAFSYNEQFF
CDR3nt: TGCAGTGCTAGACCCCTAGCGGGGGGGGCCTTCTCCTACAATGAGCAGTTCTTC

j_gene: TRBJ1-2
abundance: few
d_gene: -
v_gene: TRBV7-2
CDR3aa: CASSSWENYGYTF
CDR3nt: TGTGCCAGCAGCTCCTGGGAGAACTATGGCTACACCTTC

j_gene: TRBJ2-1
abundance: -
d_gene: TRBD2
v_gene: TRBV7-8
CDR3aa: CASSSTAGTSTYNEQFF
CDR3nt: TGTGCCAGCAGCTCTACTGCCGGGACTAGTACCTACAATGAGCAGTTCTTC

j_gene: TRBJ2-3
abundance: -
d_gene: TRBD1
v_gene: TRBV6-5
CDR3aa: CASSYSGQGGWTDTQYF
CDR3nt: TGTGCCAGCAGTTACTCGGGACAGGGTGGGTGGACAGATACGCAGTATTTT

j_gene: TRBJ2-2
abundance: -
d_gene: -
v_gene: TRBV7-3
CDR3aa: CASSLNGFGTGELFF
CDR3nt: TGTGCCAGCAGCTTAAATGGTTTTGGCACCGGGGAGCTGTTTTTT

j_gene: TRBJ2-1
abundance: -
d_gene: TRBD2
v_gene: TRBV7-2
CDR3aa: CASSYAGGGQFF
CDR3nt: TGTGCCAGCAGCTACGCGGGCGGGGGGCAGTTCTTC